Sequencing of this T cell receptor (beta chain) was carried out in a study of PD-1 blockade in classical Hodgkin lymphoma. The time point was: cycle 4 day 1 (C4D1), after 5 to 7 weeks of nivolumab. Every patient relapsed after autologous stem cell transplantation, and brentuximab vedotin exposure varied. TCRdb's table, derived via immunoSEQ multiplex PCR, lists solely in-frame clones and lacks some. In the table there are some 33,000 clones, around 81% of which are singletons. This CDR3 has 13 residues. The V gene lost 7 bases and the J gene lost 5 bases, with 14 bases spanning the gap. CDR1 SGHNT and CDR2 YENEEA come from the germline V gene.

This rearrangement joins TRBV11-3 to TRBJ2-5; D is uncertain. The starting material was peripheral blood mononuclear cells (PBMCs), obtained before the fourth cycle of nivolumab. This receptor was obtained from a human donor with classical Hodgkin lymphoma. DNA for the CDR3: TGTGCCAGCAAAGCGATGTCCCGTGAGACCCAGTACTTC. This gives the protein CASKAMSRETQYF.